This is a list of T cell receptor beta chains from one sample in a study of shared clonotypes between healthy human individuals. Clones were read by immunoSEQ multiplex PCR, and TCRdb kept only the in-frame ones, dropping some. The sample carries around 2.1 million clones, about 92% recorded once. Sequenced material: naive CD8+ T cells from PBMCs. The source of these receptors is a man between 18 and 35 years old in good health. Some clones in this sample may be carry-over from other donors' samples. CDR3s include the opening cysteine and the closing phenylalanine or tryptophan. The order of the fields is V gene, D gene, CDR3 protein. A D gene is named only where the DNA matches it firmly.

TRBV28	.	CASSSRDWTDTQYF
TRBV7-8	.	CASSATRTVHDTEAFF
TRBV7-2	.	CASSATGFPNTEAFF
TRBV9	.	CASTANKDAPSLNEQFF
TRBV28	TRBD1	CASSFSSTGLGEQYF
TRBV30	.	CAWSVLGFVSGHAGTEAFF
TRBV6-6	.	CASSGTLTDTQYF
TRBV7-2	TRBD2	CASSLYAGGGNGELFF
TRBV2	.	CASSEEGADIQYF
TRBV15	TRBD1	CATSRDPQGVGEQFF
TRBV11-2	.	CASSPTQEGPVTEAFF
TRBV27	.	CASSLFPGVLTGELFF
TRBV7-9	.	CASSPEERTYEQYF
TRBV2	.	CASSESAWAYEQYF
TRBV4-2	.	CASSLASDPYEQYF
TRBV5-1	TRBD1	CASSWTGTGLNTEAFF
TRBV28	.	CASSFIRGEQPQHF
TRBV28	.	CASSPRALLQQYF
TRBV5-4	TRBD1	CASSLNGQGASSNQPQHF
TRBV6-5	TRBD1	CASSLTGSRETQYF
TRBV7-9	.	CASSLGFLGQETQYF
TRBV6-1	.	CASRDYEQYF
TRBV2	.	CASSTTGTHSNQPQHF
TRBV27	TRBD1	CASSYDRGDEQYF
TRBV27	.	CASSFGPSGNTEAFF
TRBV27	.	CASSMTAGSYEQYF
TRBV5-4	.	CASSGGPPAEKTQYF
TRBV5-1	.	CASSLAVNEQFF
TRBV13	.	CASSLGGRGQPQHF
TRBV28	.	CASSATPSSYEQYF
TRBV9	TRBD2	CASSPPPSGRLSSYNEQFF
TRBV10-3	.	CAISDPWDYGYTF
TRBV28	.	CASSPPSLYGYTF
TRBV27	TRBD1	CASSLWTGGDEQYF
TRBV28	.	CASSVISGTYNEQFF
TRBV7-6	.	CASSPTPLYEQFF
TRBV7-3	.	CASSLRSPRGDEQFF
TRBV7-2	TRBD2	CASSSLAGTSYEQYF
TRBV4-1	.	CASSQEMVSYEQYF
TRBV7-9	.	CASSARDAETQYF
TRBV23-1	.	CASSPQSKGRGTDTQYF
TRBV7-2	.	CASSFGWTATDTQYF
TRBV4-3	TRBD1	CASSHRTGKNQPQHF
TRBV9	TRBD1	CASSVADATGGEGGELFF
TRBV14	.	CASSPLVGTGELFF
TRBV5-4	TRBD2	CASSSTSGIHPYGQYF
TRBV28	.	CASSLYAASGNTIYF
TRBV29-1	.	CSVFGGRTEAFF
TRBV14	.	CASSRTDTKIYEQYF
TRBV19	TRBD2	CASSWLAGSSYNEQFF
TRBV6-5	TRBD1	CASSYSVQGGEKLFF
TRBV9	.	CASSVGGGLNQPQHF